This T cell receptor (beta chain) was found in a study of control samples from healthy donors and cancer patients (dated by TCRdb to between 2020 and 2021). The germline V gene (reference sequence) gives CDR1 as GTSNPN and CDR2 as SVGIG. Germline trimming: 2 bases from V, 3 bases from J; junction bases outside gene matches: 6. Including cysteine and phenylalanine, the CDR3 has 15 amino acids. The entry retains the CDR3 DNA only, 45 bases that are in frame from base 1. Libraries came from the immunoSEQ multiplex PCR assay. TCRdb carries this immuneACCESS record with in-frame sequences only. Its versions omit some clonotypes, under half of them owing to an unresolved V gene in the studies checked, with the rest unexplained. For this sample the table gives around 51,000 clones, of which 75% to 85% were detected only once. Jointly, the top ten make up roughly 9.1% of the sample. In regard to this clone: Its antigen is currently not known. No quality values exist for individual bases; no much larger clone is one base distant.

The sequence is built from TRBV30 and TRBJ2-7; 11 bases in the middle match TRBD2. The source material was blood. The sequence came from a man between 65 and 80 years old in good health. The sequenced DNA: TGTGCCTGGAGTAGGGGACTAGCGGTTTTCTACGAGCAGTACTTC. Its translation reads: CAWSRGLAVFYEQYF.